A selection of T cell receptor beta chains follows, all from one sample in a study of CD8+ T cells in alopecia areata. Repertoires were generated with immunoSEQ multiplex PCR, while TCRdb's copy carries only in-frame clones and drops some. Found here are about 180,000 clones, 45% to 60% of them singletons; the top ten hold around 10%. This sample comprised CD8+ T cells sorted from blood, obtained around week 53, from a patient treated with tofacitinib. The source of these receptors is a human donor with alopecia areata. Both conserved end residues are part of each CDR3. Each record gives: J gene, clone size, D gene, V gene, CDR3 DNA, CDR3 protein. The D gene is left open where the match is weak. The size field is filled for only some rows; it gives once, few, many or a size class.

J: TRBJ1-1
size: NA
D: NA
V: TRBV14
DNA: TGTGCCAGCAGCCAAGATCTGGCGGGTAACACTGAAGCTTTCTTT
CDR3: CASSQDLAGNTEAFF

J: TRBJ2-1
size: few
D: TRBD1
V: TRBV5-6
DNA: TGTGCCAGCAGCGCCGGGACAGGGAATAACGAGCAGTTCTTC
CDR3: CASSAGTGNNEQFF

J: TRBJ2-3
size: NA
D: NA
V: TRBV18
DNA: TGTGCCAGCTCAGCGACAGATACGCAGTATTTT
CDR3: CASSATDTQYF

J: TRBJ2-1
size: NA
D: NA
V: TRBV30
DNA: TGTGCCTGGAGTGATGGTTATCCTCCCAATGAGCAGTTCTTC
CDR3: CAWSDGYPPNEQFF

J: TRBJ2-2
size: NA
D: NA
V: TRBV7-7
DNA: TGTGCTAGCAGCTTAGATCCCAGTATTGACGGGGAGCTGTTTTTT
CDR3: CASSLDPSIDGELFF

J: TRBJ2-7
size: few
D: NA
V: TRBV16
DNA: TGTGCCAGCAGCCAATTTTCCGAGCAGTACTTC
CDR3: CASSQFSEQYF

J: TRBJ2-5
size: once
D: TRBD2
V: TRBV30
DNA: TGTGCCTGGAGTACGACTAGCGGGGAACAAGAGACCCAGTACTTC
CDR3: CAWSTTSGEQETQYF

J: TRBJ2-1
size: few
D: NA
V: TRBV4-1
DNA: TGCGCCAGCAGCCAAGATAAAGGCCCCTACAATGAGCAGTTCTTC
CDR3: CASSQDKGPYNEQFF

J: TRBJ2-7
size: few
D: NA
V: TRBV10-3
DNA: TGTGCCATCAGTGAGCCAGATACAGGTAACGAGCAGTACTTC
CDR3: CAISEPDTGNEQYF

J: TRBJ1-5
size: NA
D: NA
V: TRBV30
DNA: TGTGCCTGGAGTGTGGGCGGTCATGGAAATCAGCCCCAGCATTTT
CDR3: CAWSVGGHGNQPQHF

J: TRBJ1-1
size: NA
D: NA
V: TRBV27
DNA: TGTGCCAGCAGTTTACAAGGGAACACTGAAGCTTTCTTT
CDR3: CASSLQGNTEAFF

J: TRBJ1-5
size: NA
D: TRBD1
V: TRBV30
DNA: TGTGCCTGGAGCGCACAGGGGAATCAGCCCCAGCATTTT
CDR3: CAWSAQGNQPQHF

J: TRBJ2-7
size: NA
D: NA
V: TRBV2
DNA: TGTGCCAGCAGTGTCTCGGGATCGGCCTACGAGCAGTACTTC
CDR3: CASSVSGSAYEQYF

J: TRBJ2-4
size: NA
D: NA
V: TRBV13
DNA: TGTGCCAGCAGCTTAGAAGGGAGGGGGTGGCCGCTAGCCAAAAACATTCAGTACTTC
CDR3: CASSLEGRGWPLAKNIQYF

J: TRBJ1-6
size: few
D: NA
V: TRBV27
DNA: TGTGCCAGCAGTGACCTCGGGGGTTCACCCCTCCACTTT
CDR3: CASSDLGGSPLHF

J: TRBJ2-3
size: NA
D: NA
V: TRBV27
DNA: TGTGCCAGCAGTTTATCAGCTAGCACAGATACGCAGTATTTT
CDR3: CASSLSASTDTQYF

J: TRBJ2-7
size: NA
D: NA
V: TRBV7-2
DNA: TGTGCCAGCAGCTTTAATCCTAAGTCCTACGAGCAGTACTTC
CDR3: CASSFNPKSYEQYF

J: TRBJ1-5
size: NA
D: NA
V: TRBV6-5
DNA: TGTGCCAGCAGTTACTCAAGGACCAGGCCCCAGCATTTT
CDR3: CASSYSRTRPQHF

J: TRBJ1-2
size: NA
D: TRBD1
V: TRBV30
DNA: TGTGCCTGGCGGCGACAGGGCGGCTACACCTTC
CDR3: CAWRRQGGYTF

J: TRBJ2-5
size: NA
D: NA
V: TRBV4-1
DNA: TGCGCCAGCAGCCTCCGCCCCTCGACTCAGCAAGAGACCCAGTACTTC
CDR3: CASSLRPSTQQETQYF

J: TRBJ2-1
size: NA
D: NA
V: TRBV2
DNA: TGTGCCAGCAGCTTCAGGGTTTCGGTCCAGTTCTTC
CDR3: CASSFRVSVQFF

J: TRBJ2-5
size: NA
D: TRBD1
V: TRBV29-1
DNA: TGCAGCGTTGTGGGGGGACAGGCGCTCCAAGAGACCCAGTACTTC
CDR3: CSVVGGQALQETQYF

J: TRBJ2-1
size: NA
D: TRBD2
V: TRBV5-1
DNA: TGCGCCAGCAGCTTTCCGGGGGGGCCCTACAATGAGCAGTTCTTC
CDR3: CASSFPGGPYNEQFF

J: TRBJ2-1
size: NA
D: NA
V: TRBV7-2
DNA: TGTGCCAGCAGCTTATGGGCAGGGGACAATGAGCAGTTCTTC
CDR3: CASSLWAGDNEQFF

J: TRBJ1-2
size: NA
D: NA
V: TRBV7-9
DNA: TGTGCCAGCAGGCAGAATAGAGACTATGGCTACACCTTC
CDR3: CASRQNRDYGYTF

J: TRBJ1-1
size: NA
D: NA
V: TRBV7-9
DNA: TGTGCCAGCAGCTTAGGAAGAGACAGGGAAGCTTTCTTT
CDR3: CASSLGRDREAFF

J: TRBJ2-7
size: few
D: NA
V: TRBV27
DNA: TGTGCCAGCAGACCACCCGCGACGCCCTACGAGCAGTACTTC
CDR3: CASRPPATPYEQYF

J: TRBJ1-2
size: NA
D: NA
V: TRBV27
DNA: TGTGCCAGCAGTACGTACGGGCTCTATGGCTACACCTTC
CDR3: CASSTYGLYGYTF

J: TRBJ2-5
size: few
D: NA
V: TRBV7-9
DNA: TGTGCCAGCAGCCCGTCCGGGGGCGGGTGGGAAGAGACCCAGTACTTC
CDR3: CASSPSGGGWEETQYF

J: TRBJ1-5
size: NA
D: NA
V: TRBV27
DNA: TGTGCCAGCAGTTTGGCCCCTGACAGCAATCAGCCCCAGCATTTT
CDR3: CASSLAPDSNQPQHF

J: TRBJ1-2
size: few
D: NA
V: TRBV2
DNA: TGTGCCAGCAGTGTCTCCCACGCGGGCTACACCTTC
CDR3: CASSVSHAGYTF

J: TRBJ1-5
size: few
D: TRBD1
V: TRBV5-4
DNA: TGTGCCAGCAGCCAGGACAGGGAACAGCCCCAGCATTTT
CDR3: CASSQDREQPQHF

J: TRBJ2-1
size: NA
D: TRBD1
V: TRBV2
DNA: TGTGCCAGCAGTGAACGGGACAGGGTTAGGAATGAGCAGTTCTTC
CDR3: CASSERDRVRNEQFF

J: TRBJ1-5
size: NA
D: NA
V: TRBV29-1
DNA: TGCAGCGTCGCAGAGGATAGCAATCAGCCCCAGCATTTT
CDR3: CSVAEDSNQPQHF

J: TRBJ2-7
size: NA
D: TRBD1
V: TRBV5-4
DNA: TGTGCCAGCAGCCGAAGGACAGGCTCCTACGAGCAGTACTTC
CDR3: CASSRRTGSYEQYF

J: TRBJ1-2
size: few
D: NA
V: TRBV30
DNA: TGTGCCTGGAGTGGTGGTACTAACTATGGCTACACCTTC
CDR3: CAWSGGTNYGYTF

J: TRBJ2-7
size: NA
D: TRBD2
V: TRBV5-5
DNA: TGTGCCAGCAGCTTGAGGCTAGCGGCCTACGAGCAGTACTTC
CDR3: CASSLRLAAYEQYF

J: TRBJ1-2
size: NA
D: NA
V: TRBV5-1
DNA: TGCGCCAGCAGCTTGGAAGGGCTTTCCTATGGCTACACCTTC
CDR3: CASSLEGLSYGYTF

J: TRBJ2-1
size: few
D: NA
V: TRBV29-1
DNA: TGCAGCGTTGATCACGGGGTTCCGTTCTTC
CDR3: CSVDHGVPFF

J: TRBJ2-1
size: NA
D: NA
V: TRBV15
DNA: TGTGCCACCGAGGAGGGGCGACACAATGAGCAGTTCTTC
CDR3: CATEEGRHNEQFF

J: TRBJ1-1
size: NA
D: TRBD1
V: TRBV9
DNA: TGTGCCAGCAGCGTAGGGACAGGGGCAAACACTGAAGCTTTCTTT
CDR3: CASSVGTGANTEAFF

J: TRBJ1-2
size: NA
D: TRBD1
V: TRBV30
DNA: TGTGCCTGGACCGCGACAGGGGTGGGCTATGGCTACACCTTC
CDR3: CAWTATGVGYGYTF

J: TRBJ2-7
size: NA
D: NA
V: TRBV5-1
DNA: TGCGCCAGCAACTTGGACGATTACGAGCAGTACTTC
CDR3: CASNLDDYEQYF

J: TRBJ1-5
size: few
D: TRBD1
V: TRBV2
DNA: TGTGCCAGCAGTTGGGGACAGGGGAGCAATCAGCCCCAGCATTTT
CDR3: CASSWGQGSNQPQHF

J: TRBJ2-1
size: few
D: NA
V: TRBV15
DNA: TGTGCCACCAAGCAGACTATGTCCAATGAGCAGTTCTTC
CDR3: CATKQTMSNEQFF

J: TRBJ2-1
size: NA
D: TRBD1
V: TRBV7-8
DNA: TGTGCCAGCAGCTCCTCAGCCGGGACAGGGGTCAATGAGCAGTTCTTC
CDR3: CASSSSAGTGVNEQFF

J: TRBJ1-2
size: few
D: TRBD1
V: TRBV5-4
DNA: TGTGCCAGCAGCCCGGACAGGGACGATGGCTACACCTTC
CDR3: CASSPDRDDGYTF

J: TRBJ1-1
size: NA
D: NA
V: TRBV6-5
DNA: TGTGCCAGCAGTGCCTCCGGGACACCCAACACTGAAGCTTTCTTT
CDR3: CASSASGTPNTEAFF

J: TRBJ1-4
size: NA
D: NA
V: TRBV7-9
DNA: TGTGCCAGCAGCTACGGCGCCCTATCGGGACTGTTTTTT
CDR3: CASSYGALSGLFF

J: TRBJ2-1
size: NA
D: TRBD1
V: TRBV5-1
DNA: TGCGCCAGCAGGACAGGGGTTGGGTACAATGAGCAGTTCTTC
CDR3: CASRTGVGYNEQFF

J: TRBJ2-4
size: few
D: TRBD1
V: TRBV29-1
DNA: TGCAGCGTTGAAGGCACGGGGACAGGGGAAGTAAACATTCAGTACTTC
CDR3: CSVEGTGTGEVNIQYF

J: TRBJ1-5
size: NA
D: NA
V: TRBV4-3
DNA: TGCGCCAGCAGCCAAGATTGGGGGAGCAATCAGCCCCAGCATTTT
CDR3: CASSQDWGSNQPQHF